A selection of T cell receptor beta chains follows, all from one sample in a study of blood T cell repertoires in COVID-19. The repertoire was sequenced with immunoSEQ multiplex PCR; TCRdb's copy has only in-frame clones and lacks some. The table has 150,000 or so clones, 80% to 95% seen once. Sequenced sample: peripheral blood. The origin of the receptors is a man younger than 45 with COVID-19, enrolled during active disease. Both conserved end residues are part of each CDR3. A D gene is named only where the DNA matches it firmly. Size tells how often a clone was seen (once, few, many) or the class of an expanded clone, and some rows leave it out.

V	D	J	size	DNA	CDR3
TRBV7-2	.	TRBJ1-2	.	TGTGCCAGCAGCTTCGACATCTATGGCTACACCTTC	CASSFDIYGYTF
TRBV5-6	.	TRBJ1-2	.	TGTGCCAGCTGGGGGACTAGTCTCTATGGCTACACCTTC	CASWGTSLYGYTF
TRBV7-2	.	TRBJ1-1	.	TGTGCCAGCACCCAAGCTCTTCTAGGGATGTGGGAGGACACTGAAGCTTTCTTT	CASTQALLGMWEDTEAFF
TRBV7-2	TRBD1	TRBJ2-3	.	TGTGCCAGCAGCTTTTCCGGACAGGGGTATGATACGCAGTATTTT	CASSFSGQGYDTQYF
TRBV7-9	TRBD2	TRBJ2-3	.	TGTGCCAGCAGCTTAGTGACTAGCCTCAGCACAGATACGCAGTATTTT	CASSLVTSLSTDTQYF
TRBV5-1	.	TRBJ2-5	.	TGCGCCAGCAGCCGACAGGGTTATAGCGGGATTCAAGAGACCCAGTACTTC	CASSRQGYSGIQETQYF
TRBV7-9	.	TRBJ1-1	.	TGTGCCAGCAGCTTAGCGCGAGGGAAGAACACTGAAGCTTTCTTT	CASSLARGKNTEAFF
TRBV6-4	.	TRBJ2-1	.	TGTGCCAGCAGCCCCCAGACAGTTTACAATGAGCAGTTCTTC	CASSPQTVYNEQFF
TRBV4-3	.	TRBJ2-4	.	TGCGCCAGCAGCCAAGGGTTGCTAGGGGGAGGGCGGGACATTCAGTACTTC	CASSQGLLGGGRDIQYF
TRBV3-1/TRBV3-2	.	TRBJ1-2	many	TGTGCCAGCAGCCAAGATGTCACAGGAGATACCTATGGCTACACCTTC	CASSQDVTGDTYGYTF
TRBV5-5	.	TRBJ1-1	.	TGTGCCAGCAGCTTCGGGACACTGAACACTGAAGCTTTCTTT	CASSFGTLNTEAFF
TRBV11-1	TRBD1	TRBJ1-2	.	TGTGCCAGCAGCCCCGAGACAGGGGGCGGCTACACCTTC	CASSPETGGGYTF
TRBV3-1/TRBV3-2	.	TRBJ1-3	.	TGTGCCAGCAGCCAAGATCTGCGGAGAAGAACTGGAAACACCATATATTTT	CASSQDLRRRTGNTIYF
TRBV19	TRBD1	TRBJ1-5	once	TGTGCCAGTAGTCAAAGCCCGGGACAGGGCTTCAATCAGCCCCAGCATTTT	CASSQSPGQGFNQPQHF
TRBV18	TRBD1	TRBJ1-1	.	TGTGCCAGCTCACCGGGGACAGGGCCGTTAAACACTGAAGCTTTCTTT	CASSPGTGPLNTEAFF
TRBV6-4	.	TRBJ2-1	.	TGTGCCAGCAGTGACGCTGAGACGGAGGCCTACAATGAGCAGTTCTTC	CASSDAETEAYNEQFF
TRBV7-3	.	TRBJ2-1	.	TGTGCCAGCAGCTTATCCGGCGGGAACAATGAGCAGTTCTTC	CASSLSGGNNEQFF
TRBV4-3	TRBD2	TRBJ2-1	.	TGCGCCAGCAGCCCCAGCGGGAGGGCTGTGGATGAGCAGTTCTTC	CASSPSGRAVDEQFF
TRBV6-5	.	TRBJ2-7	.	TGTGCCAGCACCCTGACGGGGGACTCTTACGAGCAGTACTTC	CASTLTGDSYEQYF
TRBV2	.	TRBJ2-3	.	TGTGCCAGTCGACGGGACACAGATACGCAGTATTTT	CASRRDTDTQYF
TRBV19	.	TRBJ2-2	.	TGTGCCAGTAGCGACAGCACCGGGGAGCTGTTTTTT	CASSDSTGELFF
TRBV12-3/TRBV12-4	.	TRBJ2-3	.	TGTGCCAGCAGTCGAGCCGGTGGTACGCAGTATTTT	CASSRAGGTQYF
TRBV9	TRBD2	TRBJ2-1	.	TGTGCCAGCAGCGCGACGACTAGCGGGAGCTACAATGAGCAGTTCTTC	CASSATTSGSYNEQFF
TRBV7-9	TRBD1	TRBJ2-3	.	TGTGCCAGCAGCTCACGAGGACAGGGGGCAGATACGCAGTATTTT	CASSSRGQGADTQYF
TRBV2	TRBD2	TRBJ2-7	.	TGTGCCAGCAGTGAGGCTAGCGGGATATTCTACGAGCAGTACTTC	CASSEASGIFYEQYF
TRBV19	TRBD1	TRBJ1-6	.	TGTGCCAGTAGTTCAATGACAGGGGGCAATAATTCACCCCTCCACTTT	CASSSMTGGNNSPLHF
TRBV27	TRBD2	TRBJ2-5	.	TGTGCCAGCAGTTTAATCCCGGGACTAGCGGAGGAGACCCAGTACTTC	CASSLIPGLAEETQYF
TRBV11-2	.	TRBJ2-1	.	TGTGCCAGCAGCCAGGGGTTTACTGAGCAGTTCTTC	CASSQGFTEQFF
TRBV9	TRBD1	TRBJ1-2	few	TGTGCCAGCAGCGTAGAGGAGGGGGCGCAAGGCTACACCTTC	CASSVEEGAQGYTF